This T cell receptor beta chain was sequenced during a study of T cell responses to AZD1222 COVID-19 vaccine. V lost 1 base and J 5 bases, leaving 11 bases between the germline ends. This CDR3 is 14 amino acids long. The germline gives CDR1 SEHNR, CDR2 FQNEAQ (reference sequence). Method: immunoSEQ multiplex PCR; TCRdb's copy keeps in-frame clones and lacks some. The repertoire holds about 110,000 clones, with roughly 87% as singletons. Overall study findings and caveats: The number of AZD1222 recipients seropositive at baseline was only six. Donors in the cohort were predominantly white British and more often female, and clonal diversity was possibly underestimated. Spike-specific TCR depth and breadth grew after two AZD1222 doses.

The table lists this clone with a few counts. Its specificity is unknown. The sample was peripheral blood, taken on day 0 of AZD1222 vaccination. The chain joins TRBV7-9 to TRBJ1-1; possibly TRBD1 for D (5 bases). The origin of this receptor is an adult in good health. The CDR3 reads CASSLGGSRTEAFF. CDR3 nucleotide sequence: TGTGCCAGCAGCTTAGGGGGGTCGAGGACTGAAGCTTTCTTT.